Following are 30 T cell receptor beta chains from one sample sequenced in a study of identical twins. TCRdb reanalysed the 5' RACE reads using MiXCR and keeps one entry per CDR3 protein. Of more than 400,000 distinct CDR3 sequences detected, around 15% appear once; the ten largest clones hold 0.44%. The data were also submitted as part of a second study, on yellow fever vaccine responses in identical twins.

Sequencing was performed on CD4+ T cells sorted from blood. These receptors all stem from a woman aged 18-29 years in good health.

This clonotype showed up just a few times. The rearrangement links TRBV27 to TRBJ2-1, with 7 bases identical to TRBD2. Germline CDR1 MNHEY, CDR2 SMNVEV (reference sequence). This CDR3 comprises 14 residues. J lost 5 bases, V lost 7 bases, and 8 bases had no gene match. The CDR3 coding sequence is TGTGCCAGCACTGGGAGGGCCTCAAACAATGAGCAGTTCTTC. Translating it yields CASTGRASNNEQFF.

This clonotype was seen only a few times. The chain links TRBV2 to TRBJ2-1; D gene ambiguous. This CDR3 contains 17 residues. V was clipped by 4 bases and J by 0 bases, with 16 bases between them. The germline CDR1 and CDR2 sequences are SNHLY and FYNNEI. CDR3 sequence (DNA): TGTGCCAGCAGTGTGTTTGGCCCCTGGAACTCCTACAATGAGCAGTTCTTC. As protein: CASSVFGPWNSYNEQFF.

The chain recombines TRBV5-1 with TRBJ2-6, with 12 nucleotides matching TRBD1. This CDR3 contains 20 residues. V trimming: 4 bases; J trimming: 2 bases; junction bases outside the gene matches: 13. Germline V gene lookup returns CDR1 SGHRS and CDR2 YFSETQ. This CDR3 is CASSPYNKGTGGAGANVLTF. The CDR3 DNA reads TGCGCCAGCAGCCCTTATAATAAAGGGACAGGGGGCGCTGGGGCCAACGTCCTGACTTTC.

This clonotype was picked up a small number of times. This chain connects TRBV7-6 to TRBJ2-7; 9 bases are a match to TRBD2. Germline V lookup: CDR1 SGHVS, CDR2 FNYEAQ. The CDR3 contains 15 residues. V gave up 4 bases and J gave up 8 bases; unmatched junction bases: 12. CDR3 residues: CASSWTGAGGNQQYF. In DNA, the CDR3 is TGTGCCAGCAGCTGGACCGGAGCGGGAGGTAACCAGCAGTACTTC.

As to this clonotype: The junction and the germline gene differ at one end; a read error may be behind it. J is TRBJ2-5 and V is TRBV20-1; the match to TRBD2 covers 9 bases. This CDR3 has 13 amino acids. Germline V gives CDR1 DFQATT, CDR2 SNEGSKA (reference sequence). The CDR3 spells CSAREAGGGTQYF. CDR3 bases: TGCAGTGCAAGAGAAGCGGGAGGCGGGACCCAGTACTTC.

J is TRBJ2-1 and V is TRBV21-1; whether TRBD2, the table's D call, matches the DNA was not checked. TRBV21-1 is a pseudogene segment. CDR3 length: 16 amino acids. CDR3 in DNA: TGTGCCAGCCTGCGTTGTGGGACTCACCCCAACAATGAGCAGTTCTTC. Amino acids: CASLRCGTHPNNEQFF.

This clonotype has only a few counts. The V and J genes are TRBV29-1 and TRBJ2-3; the D is unclear. The CDR3 consists of 15 residues. V was trimmed by 2 bases and J by 1 base, leaving 13 bases between them. Germline CDR1 and CDR2: SQVTM and ANQGSEA. CDR3 DNA: TGCAGCGTTGAAAGGAGAAGTTGGGGCACAGATACGCAGTATTTT. Translated, it gives CSVERRSWGTDTQYF.

There are a few counts of this clonotype. The chain recombines TRBV14 with TRBJ1-1; a possible D gene is TRBD1 (5 bases). The germline V gene encodes CDR1 SGHDN and CDR2 FVKESK. This CDR3 comprises 13 residues. With 5 bases removed from V and 2 bases from J, the gap between germline ends came to 9 bases. CDR3 amino acids: CASSNRDNTEAFF. The CDR3 DNA reads as TGTGCCAGCAGCAACCGGGACAACACTGAAGCTTTCTTT.

This clonotype was seen at least ten times. The rearrangement uses TRBV5-1 and TRBJ2-2; D is unclear. Germline V CDR1 and CDR2: SGHRS, YFSETQ. The CDR3 is made up of 15 amino acids. Trimming removed 0 bases at V and 0 bases at J, with 6 bases between. CDR3 sequence: CASSLGNSNTGELFF. The DNA for the CDR3 is TGCGCCAGCAGCTTGGGGAACTCGAACACCGGGGAGCTGTTTTTT. The entire variable domain, with the rest obtained from reference TRBV5-1 and TRBJ2-2, is as follows: KAGVTQTPRYLIKTRGQQVTLSCSPISGHRSVSWYQQTPGQGLQFLFEYFSETQRNKGNFPGRFSGRQFSNSRSEMNVSTLELGDSALYLCASSLGNSNTGELFFGEGSRLTVL.

This clonotype was seen only a few times. The rearrangement uses TRBV24-1 and TRBJ2-1; 7 nucleotides line up with TRBD1. The CDR3 length is 16 residues. The V and J ends lost 4 bases and 8 bases, in that order; junction bases with no gene match: 13. Looked up from germline, CDR1 is KGHDR and CDR2 is SFDVKD. The CDR3 here is CATSDAGTDRRHEQFF. CDR3 nucleotide sequence: TGTGCCACCAGTGACGCCGGGACAGATCGTAGACATGAGCAGTTCTTC.

This clonotype was counted between two and nine times. The chain carries TRBV3-1 and TRBJ2-7, with a possible D match to TRBD1 (5 bases). CDR1 is LGHDT, CDR2 YNNKEL, per germline (reference sequence). Trimming shortened V by 4 bases and J by 9 bases, and 10 bases separated the two germline ends. The CDR3 is 11 residues long. The CDR3 DNA is TGTGCCAGCAGCCTCGGACAATGGCAGTACTTC. Residues: CASSLGQWQYF.

This clonotype was counted a few times. CDR3 DNA sequence: TGTGCCAGCAGCTTTATGTCGGGACCTCCCTCCTACGAGCAGTACTTC. Translating it yields CASSFMSGPPSYEQYF. The chain uses TRBV7-9 and TRBJ2-7; the D call may be TRBD1 or TRBD2 (5 bases each). V lost 3 bases to trimming and J lost 0 bases, with 15 bases between them. Germline CDR1 and CDR2: SEHNR and FQNEAQ (reference sequence). The CDR3 runs to 16 residues. Variable domain in full (rest from reference TRBV7-9 and TRBJ2-7): DTGVSQNPRHKITKRGQNVTFRCDPISEHNRLYWYRQTLGQGPEFLTYFQNEAQLEKSRLLSDRFSAERPKGSFSTLEIQRTEQGDSAMYLCASSFMSGPPSYEQYFGPGTRLTVT.

This clonotype was counted between two and nine times. V and J are TRBV5-1 and TRBJ2-3, with D possibly matching TRBD2 (6 bases). The CDR3 covers 17 residues. Looked up from germline, CDR1 is SGHRS and CDR2 is YFSETQ. V was shortened by 0 bases and J by 0 bases, with 14 bases between the two germline ends. CDR3 region: CASSLDTAGRSTDTQYF. Here the CDR3 DNA reads TGCGCCAGCAGCTTGGATACGGCAGGGAGGAGCACAGATACGCAGTATTTT.

The V gene is TRBV2, the J gene TRBJ2-7; tentatively, D is TRBD1 (5 bases). The CDR3 sequence is 13 residues long. Trimming stripped 3 bases from V and 4 bases from J, with 10 bases between. Germline assignment: CDR1 SNHLY and CDR2 FYNNEI. The CDR3 region has the DNA TGTGCCAGCAGTGAGGAGACAGTTTACGAGCAGTACTTC. Translating it yields CASSEETVYEQYF.

This clonotype was seen only a few times. V gene TRBV11-3 combines with J gene TRBJ2-1; tentative D call: TRBD2 (6 bases). This CDR3 is 15 amino acids long. CDR1 and CDR2 (germline): SGHNT, YENEEA. The V and J ends lost 5 bases and 5 bases respectively, with 16 bases between them. CDR3 loop: CASSLGLRDDNEQFF. CDR3 coding DNA: TGTGCCAGCAGCCTGGGGTTGCGGGACGACAATGAGCAGTTCTTC.

The chain links TRBV12-3 or TRBV12-4 to TRBJ2-1, with D maybe TRBD1 (6 bases). The CDR3 totals 13 residues. V lost 6 bases and J lost 5, with 11 bases in between. The DNA for the CDR3 is TGTGCCAGCAGCACTACAGGGCACAATGAGCAGTTCTTC. Its protein is CASSTTGHNEQFF.

This clonotype was seen only a few times. This rearrangement joins TRBV20-1 to TRBJ2-7; 7 nucleotides line up with TRBD1. The germline V gene has CDR1 DFQATT and CDR2 SNEGSKA (reference sequence). The CDR3 consists of 12 residues. Germline trimming cut 6 bases from V and 5 bases from J; bases unmatched to any gene: 7. The CDR3 loop is CSAQQGNHEQYV. The CDR3 DNA follows: TGCAGTGCGCAACAGGGGAACCACGAGCAGTACGTC.

In its sample, this clonotype was seen a few times. A much bigger clone sits one base away, suggesting this may be a read error. The chain combines TRBV6-5 with TRBJ2-7; D unresolved. CDR1 MNHEY and CDR2 SVGAGI come from the germline V gene. This CDR3 spans 11 amino acids. Trimming removed 2 bases from V and 2 bases from J, with 1 base in between. The CDR3 region has the DNA TGTGCCAGCAGTTACGCCTACGAGCAGTACTTC. Its protein product is CASSYAYEQYF.

The chain combines TRBV5-5 with TRBJ2-1, with 8 bases fitting TRBD1. With V trimmed by 4 bases and J by 8 bases, 8 bases remained unmatched. The CDR3 consists of 14 residues. The germline gives CDR1 SGHKS, CDR2 YYEKEE (reference sequence). CDR3 sequence: CASSSVDRVDEQFF. In DNA form, the CDR3 reads TGTGCCAGCAGCAGCGTGGACAGGGTCGATGAGCAGTTCTTC.

In DNA form, the CDR3 reads TGTGCCAGCAGCCGGGACGGGAGGGAGACCCAGTACTTC. Its translation: CASSRDGRETQYF. This chain links TRBV7-8 with TRBJ2-5; 7 bases match TRBD2. The CDR3 consists of 13 residues. In germline, CDR1 is SGHVS, CDR2 FQNEAQ. Losses at the gene ends were 5 bases for V and 5 bases for J; bases not matched to a gene: 5.

This clonotype occurred a few times. This chain joins TRBV24-1 and TRBJ2-5; 7 nucleotides agree with TRBD1. V was clipped by 4 bases and J by 5 bases; unmatched bases: 6. The CDR3 sequence is 14 residues long. Germline V gives CDR1 KGHDR, CDR2 SFDVKD. The CDR3 region has the DNA TGTGCCACCAGTGACAGGGGGATAGACGAGACCCAGTACTTC. It translates to CATSDRGIDETQYF.

This chain links TRBV6-1 with TRBJ1-1, with D possibly being TRBD1 (5 bases). Trimming stripped 7 bases from V and 0 bases from J, with 9 bases between. The germline gives CDR1 MNHNS, CDR2 SASEGT. CDR3 length equals 13 residues. The CDR3 here is CASIGTLNTEAFF. CDR3 bases: TGTGCCAGCATCGGGACGTTGAACACTGAAGCTTTCTTT.

This clonotype was seen more than once but under ten times. The chain recombines TRBV11-3 with TRBJ2-1, with 13 nucleotides matching TRBD2. Germline values: CDR1 SGHNT, CDR2 YENEEA. The trim removed 6 bases at V and 6 bases at J, leaving 11 bases unmatched. This CDR3 contains 17 residues. The CDR3 here is CASRRTSGSYVGNEQFF. CDR3 sequence (DNA): TGTGCCAGCAGGCGGACTAGCGGGAGTTACGTTGGCAATGAGCAGTTCTTC.

This sequence joins TRBV12-3 or TRBV12-4 and TRBJ2-7; 9 bases align to TRBD1. Germline trimming cut 5 bases from V and 0 bases from J; bases unmatched to any gene: 5. CDR3 length: 15 amino acids. The CDR3 nucleotides read TGTGCCAGCAGTCTGGGACAGGGTTTCTCCTACGAGCAGTACTTC. Translating gives CASSLGQGFSYEQYF.

This clonotype has a handful of counts. The J gene is TRBJ2-3, the V gene TRBV24-1; D remains ambiguous. Between the trimmed V and J ends, which lost 9 bases and 6 bases, there was a span of 9 bases. Germline CDR1 and CDR2: KGHDR and SFDVKD. The length of the CDR3 is 11 residues. The CDR3 DNA follows: TGTGCCACCTCCACGTCTGATACGCAGTATTTT. The encoded protein is CATSTSDTQYF.

This clonotype was observed a handful of times. The CDR3 sequence is CASSLEDPRNTEAFF. For the CDR3, the DNA is TGCGCCAGCAGCCTGGAAGACCCACGGAACACTGAAGCTTTCTTT. This chain connects TRBV5-1 to TRBJ1-1; D remains ambiguous. The CDR3 spans 15 residues. The V end was cut by 4 bases, the J end by 1 base, with 14 bases between. In germline, CDR1 is SGHRS, CDR2 YFSETQ.

The chain employs TRBV2 and TRBJ1-5, with 9 bases aligning to TRBD1. The V gene end was trimmed by 3 bases and the J gene end by 8 bases; junction bases not matched to a gene: 8. Germline V lookup: CDR1 SNHLY, CDR2 FYNNEI. This CDR3 is built from 15 residues. CDR3 sequence reads: CASSDQRQGGEPQHF. The CDR3 coding sequence is TGTGCCAGCAGTGACCAGAGACAGGGGGGAGAGCCCCAGCATTTT.

J is TRBJ2-6 and V is TRBV6-1, with D possibly called TRBD1 or TRBD2 (5 bases each). The V gene's germline CDR1 is MNHNS and CDR2 SASEGT. The V end lost 3 bases, the J end lost 0 bases, and 12 bases lay between the germline ends. There are 17 residues in the CDR3. The CDR3, as DNA: TGTGCCAGCAGTGACCGGGACCGGAGCTCTGGGGCCAACGTCCTGACTTTC. The encoded protein is CASSDRDRSSGANVLTF.

The genes are TRBV29-1 and TRBJ2-1, with 13 positions matching TRBD2. The CDR3 runs to 18 residues. V was pared by 3 bases and J by 7 bases, with 15 bases of the junction left unmatched. The germline gives CDR1 SQVTM, CDR2 ANQGSEA. Written as DNA, the CDR3 is TGCAGCGTTGACAATTATTGGGGGACTAGCGGGGCCCGGAATGAGCAGTTCTTC. This gives the protein CSVDNYWGTSGARNEQFF.

This clonotype was counted a few times. This rearrangement joins TRBV18 to TRBJ2-7, with TRBD1 matching over 10 bases. J was trimmed by 1 base and V by 4 bases; bases with no gene match: 4. The CDR3 length is 15 residues. Looked up from germline, CDR1 is KGHSH and CDR2 is LQKENI. The chain's CDR3 is CASSLSGQGSYEQYF. CDR3 in DNA: TGTGCCAGCTCACTCTCGGGACAGGGGTCCTACGAGCAGTACTTC.